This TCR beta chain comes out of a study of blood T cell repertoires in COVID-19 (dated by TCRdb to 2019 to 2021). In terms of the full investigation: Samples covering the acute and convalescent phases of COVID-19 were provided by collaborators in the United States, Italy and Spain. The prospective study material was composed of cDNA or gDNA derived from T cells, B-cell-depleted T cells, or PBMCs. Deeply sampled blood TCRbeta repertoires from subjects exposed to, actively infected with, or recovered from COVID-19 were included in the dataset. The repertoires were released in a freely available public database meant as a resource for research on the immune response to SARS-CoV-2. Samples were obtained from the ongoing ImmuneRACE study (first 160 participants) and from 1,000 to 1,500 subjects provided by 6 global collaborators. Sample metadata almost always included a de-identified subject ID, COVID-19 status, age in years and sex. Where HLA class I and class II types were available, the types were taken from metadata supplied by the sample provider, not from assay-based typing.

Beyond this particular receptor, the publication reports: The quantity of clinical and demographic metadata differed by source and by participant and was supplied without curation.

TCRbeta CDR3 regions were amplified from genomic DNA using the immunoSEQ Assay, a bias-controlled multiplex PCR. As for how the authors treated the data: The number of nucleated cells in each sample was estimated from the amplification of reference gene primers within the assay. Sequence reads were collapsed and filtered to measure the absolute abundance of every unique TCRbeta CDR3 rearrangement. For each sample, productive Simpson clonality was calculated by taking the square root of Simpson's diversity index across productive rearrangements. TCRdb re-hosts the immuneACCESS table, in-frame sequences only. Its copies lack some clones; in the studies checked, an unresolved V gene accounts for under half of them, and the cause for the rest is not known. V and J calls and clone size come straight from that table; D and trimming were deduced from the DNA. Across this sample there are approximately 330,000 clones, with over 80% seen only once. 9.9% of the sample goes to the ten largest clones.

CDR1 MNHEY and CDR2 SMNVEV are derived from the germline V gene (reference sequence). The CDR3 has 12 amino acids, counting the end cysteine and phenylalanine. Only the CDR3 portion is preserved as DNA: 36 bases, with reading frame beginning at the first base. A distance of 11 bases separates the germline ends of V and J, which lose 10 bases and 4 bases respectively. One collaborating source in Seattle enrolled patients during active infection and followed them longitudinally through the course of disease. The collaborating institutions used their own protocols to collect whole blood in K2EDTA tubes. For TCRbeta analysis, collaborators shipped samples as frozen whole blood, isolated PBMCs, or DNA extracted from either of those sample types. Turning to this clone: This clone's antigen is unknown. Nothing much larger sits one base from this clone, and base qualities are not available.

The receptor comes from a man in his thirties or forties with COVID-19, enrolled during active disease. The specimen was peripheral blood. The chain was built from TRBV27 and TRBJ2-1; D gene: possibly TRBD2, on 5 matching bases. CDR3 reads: CATSGVYNEQFF. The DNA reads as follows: TGTGCCACCTCCGGGGTGTACAATGAGCAGTTCTTC.